Listed here are 9 T cell receptor beta chains from one sample, sequenced in a study of shared clonotypes between healthy human individuals. Positive CCR7 selection of CD45RO-negative cells yielded the naive CD8 cells, and terminally differentiated effector memory CD45RA+ cells were excluded. The repertoire was sequenced with immunoSEQ multiplex PCR; TCRdb's copy has only in-frame clones and lacks some. Of about 2.1 million clones in the sample, roughly 91% were seen once. Sequenced sample: naive CD8+ T cells from PBMCs. The receptors were gathered from a man aged 18 to 29 in good health. Some clones in this sample may be carry-over from other donors' samples.

The genes are TRBV7-3 and TRBJ2-7; 9 bases map to TRBD1. CDR1 and CDR2 from the germline V gene are SGHTA and FQGTGA. CDR3 length equals 15 residues. With V trimmed by 2 bases and J by 2 bases, 4 bases remained unmatched. CDR3 DNA sequence: TGTGCCAGCAGCTTAGGACAGGGGTACACCTACGAGCAGTACTTC. Amino acids: CASSLGQGYTYEQYF.

J is TRBJ1-4 and V is TRBV7-9; a weak D match, TRBD1 (6 bases). Trimming left V 7 bases short and J 3 bases short, with 18 bases between. The CDR3 sequence is 16 residues long. Germline V gives CDR1 SEHNR, CDR2 FQNEAQ (reference sequence). The CDR3: CASTPPWGAANEKLFF. DNA for the CDR3: TGTGCCAGCACCCCTCCGTGGGGGGCAGCTAATGAAAAACTGTTTTTT.

The rearrangement links TRBV27 to TRBJ2-3; D not resolved. Germline V gene sequence: CDR1 MNHEY, CDR2 SMNVEV (reference sequence). The CDR3 has 13 residues. The V and J ends lost 4 bases and 3 bases respectively, with 8 bases between them. The chain's CDR3 is CASSWIQTDTQYF. CDR3 DNA: TGTGCCAGCAGTTGGATCCAAACAGATACGCAGTATTTT.

This clone was picked up one time. The rearrangement links TRBV7-9 to TRBJ2-3; D is tentatively TRBD1 or TRBD2 (6 bases each). Germline V gene data show CDR1 as SEHNR and CDR2 as FQNEAQ (reference sequence). The CDR3 totals 13 residues. Deletions cut 5 bases from V and 4 bases from J, with 10 bases between. CDR3 sequence: CASSPGGPDTQYF. The CDR3 DNA reads TGTGCCAGCAGCCCCGGGGGCCCAGATACGCAGTATTTT.

This chain links TRBV6-5 with TRBJ2-2; a possible D gene is TRBD2 (6 bases). V lost 1 base and J 3 bases, leaving 12 bases between the germline ends. There are 16 residues in the CDR3. Looked up from germline, CDR1 is MNHEY and CDR2 is SVGAGI. CDR3 in amino acids: CASSYFRDFDTGELFF. Written as DNA, the CDR3 is TGTGCCAGCAGTTACTTCCGGGACTTCGACACCGGGGAGCTGTTTTTT.

V and J are TRBV28 and TRBJ2-1; D gene unclear. CDR1 is MDHEN, CDR2 SYDVKM, per germline. This CDR3 is 15 amino acids long. V lost 3 bases and J lost 5, with 14 bases in between. The CDR3 sequence is CASSLSLRVNNEQFF. In DNA form, the CDR3 reads TGTGCCAGCAGTTTGAGTCTAAGAGTGAACAATGAGCAGTTCTTC.

The genes are TRBV6-5 and TRBJ1-2; unclear D gene. The CDR3 is 16 residues long. V was clipped by 0 bases and J by 4 bases, with 15 bases between them. Germline V CDR1 and CDR2: MNHEY, SVGAGI. DNA of the CDR3: TGTGCCAGCAGTTACTCCCCCGGAGGCAGAGCCTATGGCTACACCTTC. It encodes CASSYSPGGRAYGYTF.

The chain is built from TRBV27 and TRBJ1-2; D is possibly TRBD1 (5 bases). The germline V and J ends were trimmed by 0 bases and 4 bases, with 12 bases remaining between them. In germline, CDR1 is MNHEY, CDR2 SMNVEV (reference sequence). The CDR3 has 15 amino acids. The CDR3 region has the DNA TGTGCCAGCAGTTTATCTCTCGGGGCCAGCTATGGCTACACCTTC. Translation: CASSLSLGASYGYTF.

The chain employs TRBV11-2 and TRBJ2-7; TRBD1 aligns across 9 bases. After removal of 4 bases from V and 2 bases from J, the junction contained 3 bases not matched to a gene. CDR3 length: 14 amino acids. Per the germline V gene, CDR1 is SGHAT and CDR2 is FQNNGV. The DNA of the CDR3 is TGTGCCAGCAGCTGGGGGGACAGGGCCTACGAGCAGTACTTC. This sequence encodes CASSWGDRAYEQYF.